Sequencing of this T cell receptor (beta chain) was carried out in a study of Graves' ophthalmopathy and Graves' hyperthyroidism. This clonotype was seen a handful of times. The antigen remains unidentified. Broader study findings: A majority of expanded thyroid clonotypes exceeding 0.001 frequency were likewise present in blood.

The authors used Ficoll-Paque density gradient centrifugation to separate PBMCs. The input was approximately 10 ml of fresh peripheral blood. RNA transcripts served as template for amplifying TCR beta CDR3 sequences. The first-round RT-PCR employed HTBI primers together with the Qiagen OneStep RT-PCR kit. A multiplex PCR was then performed as the second round. Each CDR3 protein gets one entry after TCRdb re-called the multiplex PCR reads with MiXCR. This table has some 520,000 distinct CDR3 sequences, roughly an eighth appearing once. This clonotype originated in a woman aged 30 to 39 with Graves' ophthalmopathy. Sequencing used blood.

The CDR3 here is CAWSPRQNTEAFF. CDR3 nucleotide sequence: TGTGCCTGGAGTCCCCGACAGAACACTGAAGCTTTCTTT. The gene calls are TRBV30 and TRBJ1-1; D unresolved. The germline V gene has CDR1 GTSNPN and CDR2 SVGIG (reference sequence). The length of the CDR3 is 13 residues. V was cut by 2 bases and J by 1 base, with 8 bases left in between. Full variable domain (outside the CDR3, taken from reference TRBV30 and TRBJ1-1): SQTIHQWPATLVQPVGSPLSLECTVEGTSNPNLYWYRQAAGRGLQLLFYSVGIGQISSEVPQNLSASRPQDRQFILSSKKLLLSDSGFYLCAWSPRQNTEAFFGQGTRLTVV.